Shown below are 18 T cell receptor beta chains from a single sample sequenced in a study of cytomegalovirus exposure and HLA in healthy donors. The PCR employed 60 Vbeta primers together with 13 Jbeta primers. Measured with immunoSEQ multiplex PCR; TCRdb has only the in-frame clones, and not every one. The sample records around 130,000 clones, roughly 76% being singletons. The sequenced sample consisted of PBMCs. The receptors originated from a man aged 30 to 39 in good health and CMV-seronegative.

The J gene is TRBJ2-7, the V gene TRBV6-5, with D uncertain. The CDR3 spans 14 residues. V was clipped by 3 bases and J by 2 bases, with 11 bases between them. The germline gives CDR1 MNHEY, CDR2 SVGAGI. CDR3 region: CASSYGWATYEQYF. CDR3 nucleotide sequence: TGTGCCAGCAGTTATGGGTGGGCGACCTACGAGCAGTACTTC.

This chain connects TRBV2 to TRBJ1-4; D possibly corresponds to TRBD1 (6 bases). Germline-derived CDR1 and CDR2 are SNHLY and FYNNEI. The CDR3 has 15 residues. The V gene lost 7 bases and the J gene lost 10 bases, with 22 bases spanning the gap. The CDR3 protein is CASIERGDTEGKLFF. CDR3 nucleotides: TGTGCCAGCATCGAAAGAGGGGACACTGAAGGAAAACTGTTTTTT. Full variable domain (outside the CDR3, taken from reference TRBV2 and TRBJ1-4): EPEVTQTPSHQVTQMGQEVILRCVPISNHLYFYWYRQILGQKVEFLVSFYNNEISEKSEIFDDQFSVERPDGSNFTLKIRSTKLEDSAMYFCASIERGDTEGKLFFGSGTQLSVL.

This clone was observed a few times. This rearrangement joins TRBV18 to TRBJ2-7; maybe TRBD1 (7 bases). V lost 1 base and J 3 bases, leaving 13 bases between the germline ends. CDR1 and CDR2 from the germline V gene are KGHSH and LQKENI. The CDR3 has 15 residues. CDR3 residues: CASSPRGQEGYEQYF. The CDR3 nucleotides read TGTGCCAGCTCACCACGTGGACAGGAGGGCTACGAGCAGTACTTC.

This clone has a handful of counts. The chain is built from TRBV7-2 and TRBJ2-1; D unclear. This CDR3 comprises 11 residues. Germline V gene lookup returns CDR1 SGHTA and CDR2 FQGNSA. Trimming took off 4 bases at V and 13 bases at J, with 11 bases between the two ends. The CDR3 DNA reads TGTGCCAGCAGCTCCCTATATGGTCAGTTCTTC. As protein: CASSSLYGQFF.

The CDR3 sequence: CASSFRGWDTEAFF. In nucleotides, the CDR3 is TGTGCCAGCAGTTTCCGGGGGTGGGACACTGAAGCTTTCTTT. The chain joins TRBV28 to TRBJ1-1; the D gene is possibly TRBD1 (5 bases). The length of the CDR3 is 14 residues. Per the germline V gene, CDR1 is MDHEN and CDR2 is SYDVKM. Trimming took off 3 bases at V and 3 bases at J, with 11 bases between the two ends.

J is TRBJ2-5 and V is TRBV5-1; D is possibly TRBD1 (5 bases). The CDR3 totals 14 residues. Trimming removed 3 bases from V and 1 base from J, with 10 bases in between. Germline V gene data show CDR1 as SGHRS and CDR2 as YFSETQ. The DNA of the CDR3 is TGCGCCAGCAGCTACGACGACAGCCAAGAGACCCAGTACTTC. Protein: CASSYDDSQETQYF. The full variable domain, completed using reference TRBV5-1 and TRBJ2-5, is KAGVTQTPRYLIKTRGQQVTLSCSPISGHRSVSWYQQTPGQGLQFLFEYFSETQRNKGNFPGRFSGRQFSNSRSEMNVSTLELGDSALYLCASSYDDSQETQYFGPGTRLLVL.

The chain uses TRBV4-1 and TRBJ1-2, with D unclear. Trimming removed 1 base at V and 8 bases at J, with 14 bases between. The CDR3 spans 14 residues. Germline CDR1 reads MGHRA; CDR2 reads YSYEKL. In DNA, the CDR3 is TGCGCCAGCAGCCAAGGGGCGGCCGGAGGGGGCTACACCTTC. It specifies CASSQGAAGGGYTF.

The chain uses TRBV5-6 and TRBJ2-1; 8 nucleotides align to TRBD1. CDR1 is SGHDT and CDR2 is YYEEEE in the germline V gene. CDR3 length: 16 residues. Trimming removed 0 bases from V and 5 bases from J; junction bases left unmatched: 7. CDR3 loop: CASSLDQGAVDNEQFF. The CDR3 coding sequence is TGTGCCAGCAGCTTGGACCAGGGGGCAGTCGACAATGAGCAGTTCTTC. Together with reference TRBV5-6 and TRBJ2-1, the CDR3 gives the full variable domain: DAGVTQSPTHLIKTRGQQVTLRCSPKSGHDTVSWYQQALGQGPQFIFQYYEEEERQRGNFPDRFSGHQFPNYSSELNVNALLLGDSALYLCASSLDQGAVDNEQFFGPGTRLTVL.

The V gene is TRBV30, the J gene TRBJ1-4, with D perhaps TRBD1 (6 bases). CDR1 is GTSNPN and CDR2 is SVGIG in the germline V gene (reference sequence). This CDR3 is built from 14 residues. V was cut by 2 bases and J by 7 bases, with 14 bases left in between. CDR3 sequence (DNA): TGTGCCTGGAGTCTACAGGGAGGGGGTGAAAAACTGTTTTTT. This sequence encodes CAWSLQGGGEKLFF.

The chain uses TRBV19 and TRBJ2-2; 10 nucleotides match TRBD1. The ends lost 6 bases at V and 6 bases at J; junction bases unmatched: 4. Germline values: CDR1 LNHDA, CDR2 SQIVND (reference sequence). The CDR3 has 14 residues. Here the CDR3 reads CASRDRGVAGELFF. Written as DNA, the CDR3 is TGTGCCAGTAGGGACAGGGGGGTGGCCGGGGAGCTGTTTTTT.

The CDR3 protein is CASSPGLAGSDTQYF. The CDR3 DNA follows: TGTGCCAGCAGCCCAGGACTAGCGGGGTCTGATACGCAGTATTTT. The rearrangement joins TRBV11-2 to TRBJ2-3, with TRBD2 matching over 12 bases. The CDR3 runs to 15 residues. Germline loops: CDR1 SGHAT, CDR2 FQNNGV. Trimming at V came to 5 bases and at J to 6 bases, leaving 6 bases not matched to a gene.

This chain links TRBV30 with TRBJ2-5; 13 positions agree with TRBD2. The CDR3 has 17 residues. Germline CDR1 GTSNPN, CDR2 SVGIG (reference sequence). The V and J ends lost 2 bases and 0 bases, in that order; junction bases with no gene match: 6. The CDR3 DNA reads TGTGCCTGGAGTTCCGGGACTAGCGGGGCGTACCAAGAGACCCAGTACTTC. This translates into CAWSSGTSGAYQETQYF.

The count of this clone is one. The V gene is TRBV4-1, the J gene TRBJ2-7, with TRBD1 matching 7 bases. J gave up 1 base and V 6 bases, and 6 bases lay outside the gene matches. The CDR3 sequence is 14 residues long. The germline gives CDR1 MGHRA, CDR2 YSYEKL. In DNA, the CDR3 is TGCGCCAGCAGTATGGACAGGATTTCCTACGAGCAGTACTTC. Encoded protein: CASSMDRISYEQYF.

The genes are TRBV4-2 and TRBJ2-3, with a possible D match to TRBD2 (6 bases). Germline loops: CDR1 LGHNA, CDR2 YNFKEQ. This CDR3 has 17 amino acids. The V end was cut by 2 bases, the J end by 2 bases, with 17 bases between. CDR3 residues: CASSQKAAVAVTDTQYF. The CDR3 bases are TGTGCCAGCAGCCAAAAGGCCGCAGTAGCGGTCACAGATACGCAGTATTTT.

CDR3 DNA: TGTGCCAGCAGTGGGACATCTTCTGGGGCCAACGTCCTGACTTTC. Amino acid sequence: CASSGTSSGANVLTF. The chain employs TRBV25-1 and TRBJ2-6; D might be TRBD1 (5 bases). Germline V lookup: CDR1 MGHDK, CDR2 SYGVNS. V lost 4 bases and J 1 base, leaving 8 bases between the germline ends. The CDR3 sequence is 15 residues long.

This rearrangement joins TRBV6-6 to TRBJ2-7; 9 positions agree with TRBD1. CDR1 is MNHNY, CDR2 SVGAGI, per germline (reference sequence). V was pared by 4 bases and J by 4 bases, with 8 bases of the junction left unmatched. The CDR3 runs to 15 residues. The CDR3 region is CASSSLDRGGYEQYF. DNA of the CDR3: TGTGCCAGCAGTTCCTTGGACAGGGGAGGATACGAGCAGTACTTC.

The chain employs TRBV28 and TRBJ2-7, with 11 bases fitting TRBD1. The J segment lost 3 bases and the V segment lost 3 bases, leaving 13 bases of the junction unmatched. Germline CDR1 MDHEN, CDR2 SYDVKM. CDR3 length: 18 amino acids. CDR3 in amino acids: CASSFTRTGGFFHYEQYF. In nucleotides, the CDR3 is TGTGCCAGCAGTTTCACCCGGACAGGGGGCTTCTTCCACTACGAGCAGTACTTC.

CDR3 sequence: CASSTRSGTEAFF. CDR3 sequence (DNA): TGTGCCAGCAGCACCAGGTCAGGCACTGAAGCTTTCTTT. The chain is built from TRBV6-5 and TRBJ1-1; D is unclear. The CDR3 runs to 13 residues. CDR1 is MNHEY, CDR2 SVGAGI, per germline. Trimming cost V 6 bases and J 4 bases, with 12 bases left between them.